The 15 T cell receptor beta chains listed next were all sequenced from one sample in a study of T cell clones after liver transplantation. Sequenced by immunoSEQ multiplex PCR; TCRdb stores in-frame clones only, minus some. Of tens of thousands of clones listed, nearly 85% are singletons. Sequencing used CD4+ T cells from blood, obtained roughly 3.5 years after liver transplant. These receptors were collected from a human patient who received a liver transplant. These T cells may partly come from the graft donor.

This clone showed up just once. The V call is TRBV5-4, the J call TRBJ1-6; D perhaps matches TRBD1 (6 bases). V dropped 3 bases and J dropped 10 bases, with 20 bases sitting between them. The CDR3 has 16 residues. Germline V gene lookup returns CDR1 SGHNT and CDR2 YYREEE (reference sequence). CDR3 region: CASSSRGGKVGSPLHF. The CDR3 DNA is TGTGCCAGCAGCTCGAGGGGGGGCAAGGTTGGATCACCCCTCCACTTT.

V is TRBV28 and J is TRBJ2-7; a possible D gene is TRBD1 (6 bases). In germline, CDR1 is MDHEN, CDR2 SYDVKM. This CDR3 is built from 15 residues. V dropped 3 bases and J dropped 6 bases, with 18 bases sitting between them. The CDR3 is CASSLGHPRRSEQYF. CDR3 nucleotide sequence: TGTGCCAGCAGTTTGGGACACCCCAGGAGGAGCGAGCAGTACTTC.

This clone has a handful of counts. The sample contains more than one DNA sequence encoding this CDR3. CDR3 loop: CASSRPGQNTEAFF. The CDR3, as DNA: TGTGCCAGCAGCCGCCCGGGGCAGAACACTGAAGCTTTCTTT. The rearrangement links TRBV14 to TRBJ1-1; perhaps TRBD1 as D (5 bases). CDR3 length: 14 residues. Per the germline V gene, CDR1 is SGHDN and CDR2 is FVKESK. Trimming left V 4 bases short and J 1 base short, with 10 bases between.

The CDR3 loop is CASSPRGGGGGDTQYF. The DNA of the CDR3 is TGTGCCAGCAGCCCAAGGGGCGGAGGGGGTGGAGATACGCAGTATTTT. V is TRBV7-3 and J is TRBJ2-3; D is possibly TRBD1 or TRBD2 (6 bases each). The CDR3 has 16 amino acids. CDR1 is SGHTA and CDR2 is FQGTGA in the germline V gene. V lost 5 bases, J lost 5 bases, and 20 bases lay in between.

There are many counts of this clone. The junction does not match germline at one end; this may be a read error. The rearrangement links TRBV28 to TRBJ1-2, with a weak D call TRBD1 (5 bases). Looked up from germline, CDR1 is MDHEN and CDR2 is SYDVKM. This CDR3 has 13 residues. The chain's CDR3 is CASSLRANYGYAF. The CDR3 region has the DNA TGTGCCAGCAGTCTCAGGGCTAACTATGGCTACGCCTTC.

The V and J genes are TRBV11-2 and TRBJ1-2, with no clear D. Trimming left V 3 bases short and J 8 bases short, with 16 bases between. Germline CDR1 SGHAT, CDR2 FQNNGV. This CDR3 is 14 amino acids long. The CDR3 DNA is TGTGCCAGCAGCTTCGGCGGAGGGTGGGCGGGCTACACCTTC. Protein product: CASSFGGGWAGYTF.

The V and J genes are TRBV6-5 and TRBJ2-7; 7 bases align to TRBD2. The CDR3 contains 15 residues. The germline V gene has CDR1 MNHEY and CDR2 SVGAGI. The ends lost 0 bases at V and 6 bases at J; junction bases unmatched: 8. CDR3 sequence reads: CASSYSRDYLGEQYF. In DNA, the CDR3 is TGTGCCAGCAGTTACTCGCGGGACTATCTAGGCGAGCAGTACTTC.

The chain is built from TRBV5-1 and TRBJ2-2, with 8 bases lining up with TRBD1. CDR1 SGHRS and CDR2 YFSETQ come from the germline V gene. The CDR3 has 15 residues. J gave up 1 base and V 5 bases, and 4 bases lay outside the gene matches. The CDR3 spells CASRQGTGNTGELFF. CDR3 bases: TGCGCCAGCAGACAGGGGACAGGGAACACCGGGGAGCTGTTTTTT.

V and J are TRBV5-1 and TRBJ1-5; D might be TRBD1 (5 bases). Germline V gives CDR1 SGHRS, CDR2 YFSETQ. The CDR3 runs to 16 residues. The V end lost 1 base, the J end lost 5 bases, and 16 bases lay between the germline ends. CDR3 nucleotide sequence: TGCGCCAGCAGCTTGTTGGGGGGAGAATCTGATCAGCCCCAGCATTTT. Its translation: CASSLLGGESDQPQHF.

CDR3 amino acids: CASSLDRGDNQPQHF. For the CDR3, the DNA is TGTGCCAGCAGTTTAGACAGGGGCGACAATCAGCCCCAGCATTTT. J is TRBJ1-5 and V is TRBV27, with TRBD1 matching over 8 bases. The junction had 3 bases not matched to a gene; V was cut back by 2 bases and J by 3 bases. Germline CDR1 and CDR2: MNHEY and SMNVEV (reference sequence). This CDR3 has 15 residues.

The V and J genes are TRBV5-1 and TRBJ2-5, with D possibly called TRBD1 or TRBD2 (5 bases each). Trimming took 3 bases from V and 5 from J, leaving 11 bases between them. Germline V gene lookup returns CDR1 SGHRS and CDR2 YFSETQ. The CDR3 has 13 residues. The DNA of the CDR3 is TGCGCCAGCAGCTCCGGGACGGAGGAGACCCAGTACTTC. It specifies CASSSGTEETQYF.

This clone appeared a single time. V usage is TRBV6-5 and J usage is TRBJ2-4; TRBD2 is a possible D gene (6 bases). This CDR3 region has 16 residues. V lost 0 bases and J lost 1, with 10 bases in between. Germline V gene sequence: CDR1 MNHEY, CDR2 SVGAGI. CDR3 nucleotides: TGTGCCAGCAGTTACTCTGGGGGGACGGCCAAAAACATTCAGTACTTC. Translating it yields CASSYSGGTAKNIQYF.

V is TRBV27 and J is TRBJ2-7, with 10 bases fitting TRBD2. The CDR3 is made up of 15 amino acids. The germline V gene encodes CDR1 MNHEY and CDR2 SMNVEV (reference sequence). J lost 2 bases, V lost 5 bases, and 6 bases had no gene match. DNA of the CDR3: TGTGCCAGCAGTCCCTTCACTAGCGGGGCCTACGAGCAGTACTTC. Translation: CASSPFTSGAYEQYF.

In this sample, this clone turned up a few times. The CDR3 region is CSVEEAPGLAPDTQYF. The CDR3 region has the DNA TGCAGCGTTGAAGAAGCACCGGGACTAGCCCCAGATACGCAGTATTTT. The chain combines TRBV29-1 with TRBJ2-3; 9 bases match TRBD2. The CDR3 has 16 residues. Germline loops: CDR1 SQVTM, CDR2 ANQGSEA. V lost 0 bases and J lost 4; bases outside the gene matches: 8.

The genes are TRBV5-4 and TRBJ2-7, with TRBD2 matching 11 bases. CDR1 and CDR2 (germline): SGHNT, YYREEE (reference sequence). This CDR3 region has 14 residues. The V segment lost 3 bases and the J segment 4 bases; nucleotides outside the gene matches: 3. In DNA form, the CDR3 reads TGTGCCAGCAGCTCGACTAGCGGGAATTACGAGCAGTACTTC. It codes for CASSSTSGNYEQYF.